The 13 T cell receptor beta chains given below trace back to one sample, sequenced in a study of blood T cell repertoires in COVID-19. TCRdb's table, derived via immunoSEQ multiplex PCR, lists solely in-frame clones and lacks some. The sample yields around 210,000 clones, about 82% seen once. The sequencing sample was made of peripheral blood. The receptors were sampled from a man aged 45 to 65 with COVID-19, enrolled during active disease.

The chain couples TRBV6-6 to TRBJ2-7; TRBD1 aligns across 11 bases. The germline gives CDR1 MNHNY, CDR2 SVGAGI (reference sequence). The V and J ends lost 5 bases and 5 bases, in that order; junction bases with no gene match: 5. The CDR3 covers 14 residues. CDR3 region: CASSRTGGFDEQYF. Written as DNA, the CDR3 is TGTGCCAGCAGTCGGACAGGGGGCTTTGACGAGCAGTACTTC.

The chain joins TRBV7-3 to TRBJ1-3; 8 bases line up with TRBD1. CDR1 is SGHTA, CDR2 FQGTGA, per germline. The J segment lost 6 bases and the V segment lost 2 bases, leaving 6 bases of the junction unmatched. The CDR3 consists of 15 residues. This chain's CDR3 is CASSLAGGSANTIYF. In DNA, the CDR3 is TGTGCCAGCAGCTTAGCAGGGGGCAGCGCAAACACCATATATTTT.

A single count supports this clone. The rearrangement joins TRBV7-9 to TRBJ1-1; perhaps TRBD1 as D (5 bases). The CDR3 is made up of 14 amino acids. V was cut by 2 bases and J by 3 bases, with 10 bases left in between. Germline lookup yields CDR1 SEHNR and CDR2 FQNEAQ (reference sequence). The CDR3 here is CASSLPRGDTEAFF. The CDR3 bases are TGTGCCAGCAGCTTACCTCGGGGGGACACTGAAGCTTTCTTT.

This chain links TRBV28 with TRBJ1-4, with D unresolved. There are 14 residues in the CDR3. Trimming cost V 5 bases and J 11 bases, with 18 bases left between them. CDR1 and CDR2 from the germline V gene are MDHEN and SYDVKM. The CDR3 coding sequence is TGTGCCAGCAGTCCAGACATCACGGGGTGGAAACTGTTTTTT. Its translation is CASSPDITGWKLFF.

The V and J genes are TRBV14 and TRBJ1-1, with a tentative D call TRBD1 (5 bases). V shed 4 bases and J shed 10 bases, with 16 bases lying between them. The CDR3 is made up of 13 amino acids. Germline CDR1 SGHDN, CDR2 FVKESK. CDR3 in amino acids: CASSPLGRDGAFF. CDR3 nucleotide sequence: TGTGCCAGCAGCCCGCTTGGCAGGGATGGAGCTTTCTTT.

The chain uses TRBV28 and TRBJ2-1, with D possibly being TRBD1 (5 bases). In germline, CDR1 is MDHEN, CDR2 SYDVKM. Trimming shortened V by 7 bases and J by 0 bases, and 13 bases separated the two germline ends. This CDR3 is 15 amino acids long. Here the CDR3 DNA reads TGTGCCAGCATCTTGGGGCAGAGCTCCTACAATGAGCAGTTCTTC. Protein sequence: CASILGQSSYNEQFF.

The chain carries TRBV5-4 and TRBJ2-2; TRBD2 matches at 13 bases. The ends lost 5 bases at V and 2 bases at J; junction bases unmatched: 6. The CDR3 runs 17 residues. Germline loops: CDR1 SGHNT, CDR2 YYREEE (reference sequence). The CDR3 region is CASRSGLAGSNTGELFF. The CDR3 DNA follows: TGTGCCAGCAGATCGGGACTAGCGGGGTCTAACACCGGGGAGCTGTTTTTT.

V gene TRBV27 combines with J gene TRBJ2-7, with 10 bases fitting TRBD1. The germline V gene encodes CDR1 MNHEY and CDR2 SMNVEV (reference sequence). V shed 6 bases, J shed 3 bases, and the junction held 5 bases outside the gene matches. The CDR3 spans 14 residues. The CDR3 DNA reads as TGTGCCAGCAGAGGACAGGGGGGTTTCTACGAGCAGTACTTC. This translates into CASRGQGGFYEQYF.

The chain employs TRBV23-1 and TRBJ1-3, with 7 bases aligning to TRBD1. TRBV23-1 is classed as an ORF, of uncertain function. The CDR3 sequence is 15 residues long. J gave up 0 bases and V 6 bases, and 5 bases lay outside the gene matches. This chain's CDR3 is CASSTGDSSGNTIYF. The CDR3 DNA sequence: TGCGCCAGCAGCACAGGGGATTCCTCTGGAAACACCATATATTTT.

This clone showed up just once. The chain employs TRBV6-5 and TRBJ1-2; 7 bases align to TRBD1. Germline V CDR1 and CDR2: MNHEY, SVGAGI. With V trimmed by 6 bases and J by 7 bases, 11 bases remained unmatched. The CDR3 is 14 residues long. CDR3 DNA: TGTGCCAGCAGAACCTCAGGGGGAAGAGGTGGCTACACCTTC. It yields the protein CASRTSGGRGGYTF.

The V and J genes are TRBV2 and TRBJ1-4; 7 bases are shared with TRBD1. This CDR3 has 14 amino acids. V shed 8 bases and J 7 bases; nucleotides not matched to a gene: 10. The germline CDR1 and CDR2 sequences are SNHLY and FYNNEI. CDR3 region: CASLRQGTSEKLFF. The CDR3 region has the DNA TGTGCCAGCCTTCGACAGGGAACCAGTGAAAAACTGTTTTTT.

V gene TRBV5-4 combines with J gene TRBJ2-1, with 10 positions matching TRBD2. The V gene end was trimmed by 4 bases and the J gene end by 4 bases; junction bases not matched to a gene: 5. This CDR3 has 15 amino acids. CDR1 SGHNT and CDR2 YYREEE come from the germline V gene (reference sequence). As DNA, the CDR3 is TGTGCCAGCAGCAAAACTAGCGGGGATTACAATGAGCAGTTCTTC. Translated: CASSKTSGDYNEQFF.

The rearrangement uses TRBV5-5 and TRBJ2-7; 7 bases match TRBD2. The germline V gene encodes CDR1 SGHKS and CDR2 YYEKEE (reference sequence). The CDR3 sequence is 14 residues long. J was trimmed by 2 bases and V by 2 bases; bases with no gene match: 4. The CDR3 DNA reads as TGTGCCAGCAGCTTTCGGGCGGGGGCCTACGAGCAGTACTTC. Its translation: CASSFRAGAYEQYF.